This TCR beta chain emerged from a study of blood T cells in healthy people across ages. Broader study findings: As age increased, TCR beta diversity per million T cells fell in a roughly linear fashion.

With a J-beta primer mix and a sample-barcoded 5' primer, a second PCR ran about 7 to 11 cycles. Every cDNA molecule carried a tag from a template-switch adaptor bearing 12 random nucleotides. MiXCR, applied by TCRdb to the 5' RACE reads, yields one record per CDR3 protein. Here the sample spans around 800,000 distinct CDR3 sequences, 40% to 50% being singletons. Germline assignment: CDR1 SGHRS and CDR2 YFSETQ. The CDR3 is 15 amino acids. Trimming pared 0 bases from V and 1 base from J, leaving 9 bases between. Comment on this clonotype: Its target is not known.

The sequence was collected from a man aged 55 to 70 in good health. The sequencing input was blood. This chain links TRBV5-1 with TRBJ2-3; the D gene is possibly TRBD1 (5 bases). DNA for the CDR3: TGCGCCAGCAGCTTGGGGGTACAGGGCACAGATACGCAGTATTTT. Translating gives CASSLGVQGTDTQYF.